What follows are 21 T cell receptor beta chains derived from one specimen sequenced in a study of cytomegalovirus exposure and HLA in healthy donors. PCR amplification relied on 60 Vbeta primers (plus 13 Jbeta primers). The assay was immunoSEQ multiplex PCR, and TCRdb's table has in-frame clones only and misses some. The table records under 150,000 clones, under 90% of them present only once. The sequenced material came from PBMCs. The receptor set was obtained from a woman between 18 and 29 years old in good health and CMV-seronegative.

The chain is built from TRBV7-9 and TRBJ1-6; D call uncertain. Germline CDR1 reads SEHNR; CDR2 reads FQNEAQ (reference sequence). This CDR3 has 14 residues. Trimming removed 1 base from V and 6 bases from J, with 7 bases in between. CDR3 nucleotides: TGTGCCAGCAGCTTAGGACTTTTTAATTCACCCCTCCACTTT. This codes for CASSLGLFNSPLHF.

CDR3 nucleotides: TGTGCCAGCAGTCAAGCGGACCGACACACTGAAGCTTTCTTT. This translates into CASSQADRHTEAFF. The V and J genes are TRBV25-1 and TRBJ1-1; no reliable D call. Germline loops: CDR1 MGHDK, CDR2 SYGVNS. The CDR3 totals 14 residues. V lost 5 bases, J lost 3 bases, and 13 bases lay in between.

In this sample, this clone turned up once. The J gene is TRBJ2-5, the V gene TRBV28; no firm D call. The V end was cut by 5 bases, the J end by 2 bases, with 9 bases between. CDR3 length: 13 residues. Germline CDR1 MDHEN, CDR2 SYDVKM. CDR3 in DNA: TGTGCCAGCAGTGACTTGGGTCAAGAGACCCAGTACTTC. Translated, it gives CASSDLGQETQYF. Full variable domain (remainder filled in from reference TRBV28 and TRBJ2-5): DVKVTQSSRYLVKRTGEKVFLECVQDMDHENMFWYRQDPGLGLRLIYFSYDVKMKEKGDIPEGYSVSREKKERFSLILESASTNQTSMYLCASSDLGQETQYFGPGTRLLVL.

This sequence joins TRBV6-1 and TRBJ1-1; D may be TRBD1 (6 bases). Germline lookup yields CDR1 MNHNS and CDR2 SASEGT. This CDR3 spans 17 amino acids. The V end was cut by 0 bases, the J end by 0 bases, with 14 bases between. As DNA, the CDR3 is TGTGCCAGCAGTGAAGCGGCAGGGGCAGCTTTGAACACTGAAGCTTTCTTT. It is translated as CASSEAAGAALNTEAFF.

J is TRBJ2-2 and V is TRBV10-3; a possible D gene is TRBD2 (6 bases). The CDR3 has 13 residues. The germline V and J ends were trimmed by 6 bases and 7 bases, with 12 bases remaining between them. CDR1 ENHRY and CDR2 SYGVKD come from the germline V gene. CDR3 nucleotides: TGTGCCATCAGCCCCGGGGGTAACGGGGAGCTGTTTTTT. As protein: CAISPGGNGELFF.

This clone was picked up one time. V and J are TRBV12-5 and TRBJ2-1, with D possibly matching TRBD2 (5 bases). The CDR3 is made up of 16 amino acids. Germline CDR1 LGHNT, CDR2 FRNRAP. With 5 bases removed from V and 7 bases from J, the gap between germline ends came to 21 bases. The CDR3 loop reads CASGGRVGRLGNEQFF. CDR3 DNA sequence: TGTGCTAGTGGTGGGCGGGTGGGTAGGTTAGGTAATGAGCAGTTCTTC.

Points on this clone: Within the sample, other DNA sequences also encode this same CDR3. CDR3 nucleotide sequence: TGTGCCAGCAGCTTAGGGACAGCGAACACTGAAGCTTTCTTT. This encodes CASSLGTANTEAFF. The genes are TRBV7-9 and TRBJ1-1; D is perhaps TRBD1 (6 bases). The CDR3 contains 14 residues. The germline CDR1 and CDR2 sequences are SEHNR and FQNEAQ (reference sequence). The V gene lost 1 base and the J gene lost 1 base, with 7 bases spanning the gap.

The chain joins TRBV28 to TRBJ1-2; 8 bases line up with TRBD1. Trimming at V came to 11 bases and at J to 6 bases, leaving 14 bases not matched to a gene. Germline V gene lookup returns CDR1 MDHEN and CDR2 SYDVKM. The CDR3 totals 14 residues. The CDR3 coding sequence is TGTGCCGCCGGCCTACATCAGGGGGCGCATGGCTACACCTTC. Translated, it gives CAAGLHQGAHGYTF.

The chain uses TRBV6-1 and TRBJ1-6, with unresolved D. V shed 4 bases and J shed 5 bases, with 12 bases lying between them. Germline V lookup: CDR1 MNHNS, CDR2 SASEGT. This CDR3 has 15 amino acids. The CDR3 loop reads CASSVSAGDNSPLHF. DNA for the CDR3: TGTGCCAGCAGTGTCTCGGCAGGCGATAATTCACCCCTCCACTTT.

The DNA of the CDR3 is TGCAGCGTTGAAGGATTAAGGGGAGGGGCCAGGGGAGGCTACACCTTC. It is translated as CSVEGLRGGARGGYTF. This chain joins TRBV29-1 and TRBJ1-2, with D tentatively TRBD1 (6 bases). V shed 1 base and J shed 8 bases, with 23 bases lying between them. Looked up from germline, CDR1 is SQVTM and CDR2 is ANQGSEA. This CDR3 is 16 amino acids long.

The rearrangement uses TRBV5-1 and TRBJ2-5; D gene uncertain. Germline CDR1 and CDR2: SGHRS and YFSETQ. The CDR3 totals 14 residues. V lost 6 bases and J 1 base, leaving 13 bases between the germline ends. DNA of the CDR3: TGCGCCAGCACCCAAGGTGGAGTCCAAGAGACCCAGTACTTC. As protein: CASTQGGVQETQYF.

The CDR3 sequence: CASSGGREGYEQYF. The CDR3, as DNA: TGTGCCAGCAGCGGGGGCAGGGAGGGGTACGAGCAGTACTTC. The rearrangement links TRBV7-6 to TRBJ2-7; perhaps TRBD2 as D (7 bases). Looked up from germline, CDR1 is SGHVS and CDR2 is FNYEAQ. The CDR3 contains 14 residues. The V and J ends lost 5 bases and 4 bases respectively, with 15 bases between them.

This chain links TRBV19 with TRBJ2-2, with 10 bases fitting TRBD2. Germline V lookup: CDR1 LNHDA, CDR2 SQIVND (reference sequence). V trimming: 6 bases; J trimming: 5 bases; junction bases outside the gene matches: 12. This CDR3 has 17 amino acids. CDR3 sequence: CASSKSGRADGTGELFF. As DNA, the CDR3 is TGTGCCAGTAGCAAAAGCGGGAGGGCGGATGGGACCGGGGAGCTGTTTTTT.

The gene calls are TRBV13 and TRBJ1-3, with D possibly being TRBD1 (6 bases). CDR1 and CDR2 (germline): PRHDT, FYEKMQ (reference sequence). Trimming shortened V by 5 bases and J by 0 bases, and 20 bases separated the two germline ends. The CDR3 contains 18 residues. The CDR3 reads CASSPRGTGPFSGNTIYF. The CDR3 coding sequence is TGTGCCAGCAGCCCCCGGGGCACAGGGCCCTTCTCTGGAAACACCATATATTTT.

This clone occurred a few times. This chain links TRBV7-9 with TRBJ1-1; 7 nucleotides match TRBD1. The CDR3 loop spans 13 amino acids. The V gene end was trimmed by 5 bases and the J gene end by 4 bases; junction bases not matched to a gene: 4. Germline V CDR1 and CDR2: SEHNR, FQNEAQ (reference sequence). In DNA form, the CDR3 reads TGTGCCAGCAGCCCTCCAGGGGGCACTGAAGCTTTCTTT. This encodes CASSPPGGTEAFF.

The chain couples TRBV30 to TRBJ1-4; unclear D gene. The CDR3 spans 13 residues. Trimming stripped 2 bases from V and 5 bases from J, with 9 bases between. Germline V CDR1 and CDR2: GTSNPN, SVGIG (reference sequence). The CDR3 sequence is CAWSRRVNEKLFF. As DNA, the CDR3 is TGTGCCTGGAGTCGGCGGGTGAATGAAAAACTGTTTTTT. Full variable domain (outside the CDR3, taken from reference TRBV30 and TRBJ1-4): SQTIHQWPATLVQPVGSPLSLECTVEGTSNPNLYWYRQAAGRGLQLLFYSVGIGQISSEVPQNLSASRPQDRQFILSSKKLLLSDSGFYLCAWSRRVNEKLFFGSGTQLSVL.

The chain employs TRBV5-1 and TRBJ2-1, with D possibly matching TRBD2 (5 bases). The CDR3 is 12 amino acids. V was pared by 0 bases and J by 15 bases, with 13 bases between. From germline, CDR1 is SGHRS and CDR2 YFSETQ. The CDR3 is CASSLDEAGRFF. The DNA for the CDR3 is TGCGCCAGCAGCTTGGATGAGGCGGGTCGGTTCTTC.

This chain uses TRBV5-6 with TRBJ2-3; tentatively, D is TRBD2 (5 bases). Between the trimmed V and J ends, which lost 1 base and 1 base, there was a span of 13 bases. This CDR3 region has 16 residues. Germline CDR1 reads SGHDT; CDR2 reads YYEEEE. CDR3 sequence reads: CASSLSGSARTDTQYF. CDR3 coding DNA: TGTGCCAGCAGCTTGAGCGGTAGCGCCCGCACAGATACGCAGTATTTT.

V usage is TRBV5-1 and J usage is TRBJ2-3; no definite D call. The V and J ends lost 4 bases and 2 bases respectively, with 17 bases between them. Germline V gene sequence: CDR1 SGHRS, CDR2 YFSETQ. The CDR3 runs to 16 residues. CDR3: CASSPFRGQYTDTQYF. CDR3 DNA: TGCGCCAGCAGCCCCTTCCGAGGTCAATACACAGATACGCAGTATTTT.

This clone was counted only a few times. The chain is built from TRBV6-1 and TRBJ2-1, with D possibly being TRBD1 (6 bases). Trimming removed 0 bases from V and 15 bases from J, with 21 bases in between. Germline V gene lookup returns CDR1 MNHNS and CDR2 SASEGT. The CDR3 covers 15 residues. CDR3: CASSEAGAQGPWGFF. CDR3 coding DNA: TGTGCCAGCAGTGAAGCGGGGGCGCAGGGCCCGTGGGGGTTCTTC.

The chain carries TRBV18 and TRBJ2-1, with 7 nucleotides matching TRBD2. Unmatched junction bases numbered 5, after V lost 1 base and J lost 2 bases. CDR1 and CDR2 (germline): KGHSH, LQKENI. The CDR3 has 16 residues. CDR3 amino acids: CASSPRSSGTYNEQFF. The CDR3, as DNA: TGTGCCAGCTCACCACGGTCTAGCGGAACCTACAATGAGCAGTTCTTC.